This T cell receptor beta chain was identified in a study of neurological immune-mediated disorders. There are a few counts of this clonotype. Noted time point: longitudinal time-point 1 (baseline). Unsorted libraries were prepared from 2 million PBMCs held at -80 C. V trimming: 1 base; J trimming: 4 bases; junction bases outside the gene matches: 5. This CDR3 has 16 residues. CDR1 SGHVS and CDR2 FNYEAQ come from the germline V gene. Every sequencing run returned over 190 million TCR-beta sequences, which were derived from 15-18 subjects. MiXCR, run by TCRdb on the 5' RACE reads, gives a single entry per CDR3 protein. The profile covers 64,000 or so distinct CDR3 sequences, with around 9.6% appearing a single time and approximately 9.5% taken by the ten largest.

V usage is TRBV7-6 and J usage is TRBJ2-1; 9 bases are a match to TRBD1. The clonotype was recovered from a man aged 25 to 40 in good health. Sample: PBMCs. CDR3 sequence: CASSLVGTGLYNEQFF. In DNA form, the CDR3 reads TGTGCCAGCAGCTTAGTCGGGACAGGGCTTTACAATGAGCAGTTCTTC.